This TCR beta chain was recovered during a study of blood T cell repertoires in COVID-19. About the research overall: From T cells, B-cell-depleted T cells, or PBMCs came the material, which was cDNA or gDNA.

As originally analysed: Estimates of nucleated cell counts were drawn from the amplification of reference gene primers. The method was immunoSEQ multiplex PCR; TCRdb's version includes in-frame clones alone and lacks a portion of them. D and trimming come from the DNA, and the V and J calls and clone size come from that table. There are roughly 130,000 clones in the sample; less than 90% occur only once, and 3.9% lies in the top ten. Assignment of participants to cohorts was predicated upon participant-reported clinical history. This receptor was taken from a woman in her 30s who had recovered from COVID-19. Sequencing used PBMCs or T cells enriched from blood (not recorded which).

CDR3 DNA sequence: TGTGCCAGCAGCTCCCAGCGGAACAATGAGCAGTTCTTC. This gives the protein CASSSQRNNEQFF. The V and J genes are TRBV7-7 and TRBJ2-1, with D possibly being TRBD2 (5 bases). The CDR3 consists of 13 residues. Trimming cost V 4 bases and J 5 bases, with 9 bases left between them. Looked up from germline, CDR1 is SSHAT and CDR2 is FNYEAQ (reference sequence). Based on the CDR3 plus reference TRBV7-7 and TRBJ2-1, the full variable domain is GAGVSQSPRYKVTKRGQDVTLRCDPISSHATLYWYQQALGQGPEFLTYFNYEAQPDKSGLPSDRFSAERPEGSISTLTIQRTEQRDSAMYRCASSSQRNNEQFFGPGTRLTVL.